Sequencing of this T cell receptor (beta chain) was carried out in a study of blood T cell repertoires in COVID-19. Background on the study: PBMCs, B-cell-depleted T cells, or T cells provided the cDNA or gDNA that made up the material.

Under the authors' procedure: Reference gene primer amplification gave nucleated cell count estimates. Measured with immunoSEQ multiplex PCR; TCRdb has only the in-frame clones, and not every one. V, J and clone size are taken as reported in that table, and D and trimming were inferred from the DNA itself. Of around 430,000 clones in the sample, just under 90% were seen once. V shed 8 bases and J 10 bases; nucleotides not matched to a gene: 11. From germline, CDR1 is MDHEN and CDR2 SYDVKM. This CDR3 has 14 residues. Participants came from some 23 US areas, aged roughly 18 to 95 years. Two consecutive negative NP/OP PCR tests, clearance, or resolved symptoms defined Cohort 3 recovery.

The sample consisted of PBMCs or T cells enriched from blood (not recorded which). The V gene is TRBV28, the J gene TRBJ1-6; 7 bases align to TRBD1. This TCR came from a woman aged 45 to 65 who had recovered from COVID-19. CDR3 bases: TGTGCCAGCCGACCCTCCGGGGACAGCTCACCCCTCCACTTT. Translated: CASRPSGDSSPLHF. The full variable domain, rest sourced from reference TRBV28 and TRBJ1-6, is DVKVTQSSRYLVKRTGEKVFLECVQDMDHENMFWYRQDPGLGLRLIYFSYDVKMKEKGDIPEGYSVSREKKERFSLILESASTNQTSMYLCASRPSGDSSPLHFGNGTRLTVT.